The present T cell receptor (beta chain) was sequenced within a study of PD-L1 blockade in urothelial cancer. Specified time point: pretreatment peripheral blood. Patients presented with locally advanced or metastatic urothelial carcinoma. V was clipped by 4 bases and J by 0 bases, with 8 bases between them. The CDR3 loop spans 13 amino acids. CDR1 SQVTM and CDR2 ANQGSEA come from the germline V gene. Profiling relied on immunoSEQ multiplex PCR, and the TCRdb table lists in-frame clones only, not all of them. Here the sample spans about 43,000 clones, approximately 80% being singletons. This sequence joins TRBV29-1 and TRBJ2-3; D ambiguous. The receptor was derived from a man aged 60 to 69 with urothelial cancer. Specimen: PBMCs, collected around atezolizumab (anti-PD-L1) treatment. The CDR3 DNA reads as TGCAGCGTTGTTATTACTAGCACAGATACGCAGTATTTT. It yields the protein CSVVITSTDTQYF.